This entry features one T cell receptor beta chain sequence. Its target is unknown. TCRdb's table, derived via immunoSEQ multiplex PCR, lists solely in-frame clones and lacks some. This sample has fewer than 1 million clones, with 90% to 97% found just once. The data stem from a study of shared clonotypes between healthy human individuals. The study, taken as a whole, reports: Sampling covered blood only; tissue repertoires likely differ.

Positive CCR7 selection of CD45RO-negative cells yielded the naive CD8 cells, and terminally differentiated effector memory CD45RA+ cells were excluded. The sequence was obtained from a man aged 25-40 years in good health. What was sequenced was naive CD8+ T cells sorted from blood.

DNA for the CDR3: TGTGCCAGCAGCTTAGTAATGAACACCGGGGAGCTGTTTTTT. Encoded protein: CASSLVMNTGELFF. The chain has TRBV7-9 and TRBJ2-2; D not resolved. Germline-derived CDR1 and CDR2 are SEHNR and FQNEAQ (reference sequence). The V end was cut by 1 base, the J end by 1 base, with 4 bases between. The CDR3 covers 14 residues.